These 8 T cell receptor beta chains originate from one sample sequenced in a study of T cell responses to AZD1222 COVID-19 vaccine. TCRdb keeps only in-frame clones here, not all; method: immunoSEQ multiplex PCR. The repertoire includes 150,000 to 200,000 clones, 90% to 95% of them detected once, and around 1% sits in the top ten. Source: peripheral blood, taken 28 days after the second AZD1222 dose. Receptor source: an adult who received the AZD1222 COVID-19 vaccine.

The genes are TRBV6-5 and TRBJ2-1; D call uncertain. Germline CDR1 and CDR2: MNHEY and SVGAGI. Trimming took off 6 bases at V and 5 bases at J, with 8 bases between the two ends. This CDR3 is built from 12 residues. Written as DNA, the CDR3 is TGTGCCAGCAGGGGGTATAACAATGAGCAGTTCTTC. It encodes CASRGYNNEQFF.

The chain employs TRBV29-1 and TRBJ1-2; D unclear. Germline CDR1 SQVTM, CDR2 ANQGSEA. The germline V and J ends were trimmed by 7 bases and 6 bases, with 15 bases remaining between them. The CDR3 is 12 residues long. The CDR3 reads CSARGGGNGYTF. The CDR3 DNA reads TGCAGCGCCCGGGGAGGAGGAAATGGCTACACCTTC. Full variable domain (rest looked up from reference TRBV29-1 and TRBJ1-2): SAVISQKPSRDICQRGTSLTIQCQVDSQVTMMFWYRQQPGQSLTLIATANQGSEATYESGFVIDKFPISRPNLTFSTLTVSNMSPEDSSIYLCSARGGGNGYTFGSGTRLTVV.

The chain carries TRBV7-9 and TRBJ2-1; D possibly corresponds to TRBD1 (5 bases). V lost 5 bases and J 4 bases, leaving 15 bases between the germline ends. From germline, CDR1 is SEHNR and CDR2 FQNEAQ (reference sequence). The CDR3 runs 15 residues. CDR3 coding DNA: TGTGCCAGCAGCATGCGACAGAGCGCATACAATGAGCAGTTCTTC. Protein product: CASSMRQSAYNEQFF.

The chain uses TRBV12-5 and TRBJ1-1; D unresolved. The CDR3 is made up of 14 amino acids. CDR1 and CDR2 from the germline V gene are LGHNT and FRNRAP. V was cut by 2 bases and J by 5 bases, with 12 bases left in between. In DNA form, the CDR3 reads TGTGCTAGTGGTTTGTTCCTACGGGGAACTGAAGCTTTCTTT. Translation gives CASGLFLRGTEAFF.

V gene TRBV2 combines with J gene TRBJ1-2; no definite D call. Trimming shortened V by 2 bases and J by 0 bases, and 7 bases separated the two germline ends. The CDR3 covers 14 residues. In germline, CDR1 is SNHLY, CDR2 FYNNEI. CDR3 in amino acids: CASSERLSNYGYTF. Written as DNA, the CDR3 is TGTGCCAGCAGTGAAAGGCTGTCTAACTATGGCTACACCTTC.

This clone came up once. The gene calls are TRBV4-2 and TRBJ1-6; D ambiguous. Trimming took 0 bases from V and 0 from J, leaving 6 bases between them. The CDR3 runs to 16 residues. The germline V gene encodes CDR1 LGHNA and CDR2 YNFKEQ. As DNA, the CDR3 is TGTGCCAGCAGCCAAGAAGGGAGCTCCTATAATTCACCCCTCCACTTT. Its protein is CASSQEGSSYNSPLHF.

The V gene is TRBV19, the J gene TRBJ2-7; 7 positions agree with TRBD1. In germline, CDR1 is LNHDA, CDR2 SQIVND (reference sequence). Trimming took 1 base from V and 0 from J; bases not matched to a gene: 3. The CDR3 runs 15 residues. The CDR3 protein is CASSIGWDSSYEQYF. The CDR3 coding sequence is TGTGCCAGTAGTATAGGCTGGGACAGCTCCTACGAGCAGTACTTC.

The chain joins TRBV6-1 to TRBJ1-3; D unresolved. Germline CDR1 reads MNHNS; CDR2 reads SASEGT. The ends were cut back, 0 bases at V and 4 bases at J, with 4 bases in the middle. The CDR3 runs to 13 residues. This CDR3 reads CASSEAPGNTIYF. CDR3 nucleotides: TGTGCCAGCAGTGAAGCGCCGGGAAACACCATATATTTT.